The clone carrying this TCR beta chain was recorded at least ten times. Unique molecular identifiers were affixed to single, distinct cDNA molecules. One entry per CDR3 protein results from TCRdb running MiXCR on the 5' RACE reads. The sample lists tens of thousands of distinct CDR3 sequences; 3.5% to 5% were seen once. This specimen comes from a study of early T cells in non-severe SARS-CoV-2 infection. Trimming stripped 3 bases from V and 3 bases from J, with 12 bases between. This CDR3 is built from 15 residues. CDR1 is SEHNR, CDR2 FQNEAQ, per germline (reference sequence). The sequence was obtained from an adult who was a healthcare worker with PCR-confirmed SARS-CoV-2 infection or an uninfected control (not recorded which). Input material: whole blood. This chain uses TRBV7-9 with TRBJ2-1; D may be TRBD2 (5 bases). DNA for the CDR3: TGTGCCAGCAGCTTCTACACAACTAGCTACAATGAGCAGTTCTTC. Residues: CASSFYTTSYNEQFF.